This T cell receptor (beta chain) was obtained from a study of blood T cell repertoires in COVID-19. Sequenced by immunoSEQ multiplex PCR; TCRdb stores in-frame clones only, minus some. Of over 300,000 clones listed, 85% to 90% are singletons. Recruitment covered roughly 24 US areas and drew participants whose ages spanned about 18 to 100 years. The sequencing input was PBMCs or T cells enriched from blood (not recorded which). This TCR came from a young woman who had recovered from COVID-19.

The DNA for the CDR3 is TGCGCCAGCAGCTCGGGGGACAGACCTAACTATGGCTACACCTTC. It codes for CASSSGDRPNYGYTF. The chain is built from TRBV5-1 and TRBJ1-2; 7 positions agree with TRBD1. This CDR3 has 15 amino acids. Germline V gene sequence: CDR1 SGHRS, CDR2 YFSETQ. Losses at the gene ends were 3 bases for V and 0 bases for J; bases not matched to a gene: 5.